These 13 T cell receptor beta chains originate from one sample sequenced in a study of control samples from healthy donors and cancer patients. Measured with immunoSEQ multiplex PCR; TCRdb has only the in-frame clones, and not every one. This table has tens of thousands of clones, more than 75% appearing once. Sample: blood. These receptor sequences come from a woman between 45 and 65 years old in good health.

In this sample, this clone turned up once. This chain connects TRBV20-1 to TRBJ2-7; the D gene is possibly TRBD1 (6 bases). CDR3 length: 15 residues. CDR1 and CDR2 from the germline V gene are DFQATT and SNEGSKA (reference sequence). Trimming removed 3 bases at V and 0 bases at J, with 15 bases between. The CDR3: CSASHPRGISYEQYF. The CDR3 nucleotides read TGCAGTGCTAGTCACCCCAGGGGTATCTCCTACGAGCAGTACTTC.

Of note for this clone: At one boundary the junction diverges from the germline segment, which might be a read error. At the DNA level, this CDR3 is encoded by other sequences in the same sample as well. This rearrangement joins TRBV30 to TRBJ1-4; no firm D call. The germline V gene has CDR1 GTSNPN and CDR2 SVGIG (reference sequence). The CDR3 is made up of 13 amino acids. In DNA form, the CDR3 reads TGTGCCTGGAGTTTCGGGCAAAATGAAAAACTATTTTTT. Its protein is CAWSFGQNEKLFF.

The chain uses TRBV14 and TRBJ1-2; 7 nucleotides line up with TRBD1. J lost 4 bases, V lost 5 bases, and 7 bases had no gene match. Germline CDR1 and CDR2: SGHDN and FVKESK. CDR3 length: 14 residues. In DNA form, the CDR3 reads TGTGCCAGCAGCAGGGGGCTGCTAACCTATGGCTACACCTTC. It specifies CASSRGLLTYGYTF.

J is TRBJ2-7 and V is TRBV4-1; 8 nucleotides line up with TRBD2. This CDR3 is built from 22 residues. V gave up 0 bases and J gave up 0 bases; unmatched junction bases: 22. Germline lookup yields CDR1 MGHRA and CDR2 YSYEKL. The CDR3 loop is CASSQDSPTVGTSVGSSYEQYF. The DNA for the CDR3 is TGCGCCAGCAGCCAAGATTCCCCGACAGTCGGGACTAGTGTGGGAAGCTCCTACGAGCAGTACTTC.

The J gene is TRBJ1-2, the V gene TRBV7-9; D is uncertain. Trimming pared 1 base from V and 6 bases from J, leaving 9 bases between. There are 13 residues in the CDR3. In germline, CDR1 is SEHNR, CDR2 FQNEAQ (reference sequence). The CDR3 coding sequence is TGTGCCAGCAGCTTAGTAGGAGGAGATGGCTACACCTTC. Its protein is CASSLVGGDGYTF.

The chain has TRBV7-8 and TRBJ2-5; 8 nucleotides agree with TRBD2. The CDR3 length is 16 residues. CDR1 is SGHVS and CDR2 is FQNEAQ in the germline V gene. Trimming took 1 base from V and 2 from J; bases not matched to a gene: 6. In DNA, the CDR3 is TGTGCCAGCAGCTTAGGAAGACTAGCGACACAAGAGACCCAGTACTTC. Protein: CASSLGRLATQETQYF.

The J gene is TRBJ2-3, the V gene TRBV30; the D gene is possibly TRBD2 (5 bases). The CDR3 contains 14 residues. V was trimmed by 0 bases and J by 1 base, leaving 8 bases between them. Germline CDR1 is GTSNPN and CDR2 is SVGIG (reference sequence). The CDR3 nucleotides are TGTGCCTGGAGTGTACTAGATCGCACAGATACGCAGTATTTT. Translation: CAWSVLDRTDTQYF.

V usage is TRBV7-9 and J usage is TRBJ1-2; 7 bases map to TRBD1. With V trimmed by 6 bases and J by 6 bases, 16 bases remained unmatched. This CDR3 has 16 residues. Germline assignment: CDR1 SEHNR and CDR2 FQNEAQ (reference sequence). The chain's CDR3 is CASSPEGNRGIDGYTF. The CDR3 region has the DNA TGTGCCAGCAGTCCAGAAGGTAACAGGGGAATTGATGGCTACACCTTC.

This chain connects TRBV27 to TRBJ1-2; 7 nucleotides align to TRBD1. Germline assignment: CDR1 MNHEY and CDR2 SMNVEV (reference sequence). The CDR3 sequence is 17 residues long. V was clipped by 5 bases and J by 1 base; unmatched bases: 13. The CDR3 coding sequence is TGTGCCAGCAGTCCGGACAGGCCTACCAGTCTTAACTATGGCTACACCTTC. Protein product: CASSPDRPTSLNYGYTF.

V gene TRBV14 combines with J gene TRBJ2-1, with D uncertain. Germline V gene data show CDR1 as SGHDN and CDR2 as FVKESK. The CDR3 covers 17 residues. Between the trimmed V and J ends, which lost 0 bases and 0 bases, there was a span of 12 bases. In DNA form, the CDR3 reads TGTGCCAGCAGCCAAGAGGATTCCACGAGCTCCTACAATGAGCAGTTCTTC. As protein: CASSQEDSTSSYNEQFF.

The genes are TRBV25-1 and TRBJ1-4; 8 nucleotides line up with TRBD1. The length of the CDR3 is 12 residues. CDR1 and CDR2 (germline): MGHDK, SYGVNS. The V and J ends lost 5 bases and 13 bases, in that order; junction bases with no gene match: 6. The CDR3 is CASSKPGTGLFF. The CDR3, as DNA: TGTGCCAGCAGTAAACCCGGGACAGGACTGTTTTTT.

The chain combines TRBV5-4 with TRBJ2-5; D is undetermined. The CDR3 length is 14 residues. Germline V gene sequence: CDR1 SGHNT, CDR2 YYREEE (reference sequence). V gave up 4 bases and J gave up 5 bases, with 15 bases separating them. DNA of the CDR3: TGTGCCAGCAGCCCGGATTCCTTGGGGGAGACCCAGTACTTC. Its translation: CASSPDSLGETQYF.

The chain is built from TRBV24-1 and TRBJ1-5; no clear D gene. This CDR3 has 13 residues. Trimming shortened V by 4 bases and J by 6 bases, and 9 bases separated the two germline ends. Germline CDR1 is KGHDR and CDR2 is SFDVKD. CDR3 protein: CATSERVSQPQHF. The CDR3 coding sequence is TGTGCCACCAGTGAACGGGTGAGTCAGCCCCAGCATTTT.